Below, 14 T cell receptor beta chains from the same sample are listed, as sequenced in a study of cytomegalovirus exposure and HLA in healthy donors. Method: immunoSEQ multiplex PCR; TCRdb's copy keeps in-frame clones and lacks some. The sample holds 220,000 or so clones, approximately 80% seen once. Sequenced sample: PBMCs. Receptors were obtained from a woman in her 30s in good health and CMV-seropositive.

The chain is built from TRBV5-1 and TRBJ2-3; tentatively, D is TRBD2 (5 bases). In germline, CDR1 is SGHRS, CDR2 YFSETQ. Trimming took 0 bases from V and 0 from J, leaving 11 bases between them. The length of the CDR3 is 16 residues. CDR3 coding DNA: TGCGCCAGCAGCTTGGGAGGGAAGGGTAGCACAGATACGCAGTATTTT. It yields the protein CASSLGGKGSTDTQYF.

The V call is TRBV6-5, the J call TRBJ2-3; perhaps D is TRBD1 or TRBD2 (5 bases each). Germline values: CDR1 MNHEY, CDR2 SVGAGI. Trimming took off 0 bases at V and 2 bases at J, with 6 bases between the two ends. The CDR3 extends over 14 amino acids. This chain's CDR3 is CASSYSGPTDTQYF. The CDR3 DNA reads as TGTGCCAGCAGTTACTCGGGACCCACAGATACGCAGTATTTT.

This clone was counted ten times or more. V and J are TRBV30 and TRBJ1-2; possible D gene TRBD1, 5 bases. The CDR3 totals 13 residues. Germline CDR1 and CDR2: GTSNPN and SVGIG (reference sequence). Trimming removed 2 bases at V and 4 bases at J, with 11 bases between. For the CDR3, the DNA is TGTGCCTGGAGTCCGGGGCCATCCTATGGCTACACCTTC. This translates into CAWSPGPSYGYTF.

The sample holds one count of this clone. The CDR3 is CASSPRGPANYGYTF. DNA of the CDR3: TGTGCCAGCAGCCCGCGGGGGCCTGCTAACTATGGCTACACCTTC. The rearrangement joins TRBV7-2 to TRBJ1-2; TRBD1 is a possible D gene (6 bases). This CDR3 has 15 amino acids. Trimming stripped 5 bases from V and 0 bases from J, with 13 bases between. The germline CDR1 and CDR2 sequences are SGHTA and FQGNSA.

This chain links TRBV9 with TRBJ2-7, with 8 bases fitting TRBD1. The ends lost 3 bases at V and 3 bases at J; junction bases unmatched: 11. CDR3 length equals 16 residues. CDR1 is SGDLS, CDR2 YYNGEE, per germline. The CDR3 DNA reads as TGTGCCAGCAGCGCCCGTCAGGGGGCGGCAATCTACGAGCAGTACTTC. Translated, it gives CASSARQGAAIYEQYF.

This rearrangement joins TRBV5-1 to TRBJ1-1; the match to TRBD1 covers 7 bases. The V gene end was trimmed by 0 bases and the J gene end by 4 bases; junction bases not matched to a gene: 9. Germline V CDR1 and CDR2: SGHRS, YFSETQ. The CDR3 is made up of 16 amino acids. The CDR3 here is CASSLGDRVGATEAFF. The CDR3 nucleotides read TGCGCCAGCAGCTTGGGAGACAGGGTAGGGGCCACTGAAGCTTTCTTT. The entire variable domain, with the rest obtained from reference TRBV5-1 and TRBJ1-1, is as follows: KAGVTQTPRYLIKTRGQQVTLSCSPISGHRSVSWYQQTPGQGLQFLFEYFSETQRNKGNFPGRFSGRQFSNSRSEMNVSTLELGDSALYLCASSLGDRVGATEAFFGQGTRLTVV.

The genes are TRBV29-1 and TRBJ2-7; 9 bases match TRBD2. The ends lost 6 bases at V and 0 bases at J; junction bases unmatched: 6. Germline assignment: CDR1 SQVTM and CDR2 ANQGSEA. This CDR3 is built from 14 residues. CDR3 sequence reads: CSVMTSGSSYEQYF. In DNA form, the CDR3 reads TGCAGCGTAATGACTAGCGGAAGCTCCTACGAGCAGTACTTC.

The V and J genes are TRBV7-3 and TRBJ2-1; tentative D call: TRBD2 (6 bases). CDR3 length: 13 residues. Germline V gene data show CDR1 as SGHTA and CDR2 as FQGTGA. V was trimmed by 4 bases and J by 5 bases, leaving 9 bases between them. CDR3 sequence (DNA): TGTGCCAGCAGCTCGGGACTTGACAATGAGCAGTTCTTC. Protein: CASSSGLDNEQFF.

CDR3 coding DNA: TGTGCCAGCAGCCCCCAGGTGGACATTCAGTACTTC. It codes for CASSPQVDIQYF. The chain recombines TRBV6-1 with TRBJ2-4; D is ambiguous. The V gene lost 6 bases and the J gene lost 8 bases, with 11 bases spanning the gap. The CDR3 is made up of 12 amino acids. Germline V gives CDR1 MNHNS, CDR2 SASEGT.

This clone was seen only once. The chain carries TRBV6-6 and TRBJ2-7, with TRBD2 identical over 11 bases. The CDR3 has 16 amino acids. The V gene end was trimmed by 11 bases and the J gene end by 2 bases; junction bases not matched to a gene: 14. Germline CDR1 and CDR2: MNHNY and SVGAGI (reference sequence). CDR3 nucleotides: TGTGCCCGACTACTAAGCGCTAGCGGGAGGACCTACGAGCAGTACTTC. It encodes CARLLSASGRTYEQYF.

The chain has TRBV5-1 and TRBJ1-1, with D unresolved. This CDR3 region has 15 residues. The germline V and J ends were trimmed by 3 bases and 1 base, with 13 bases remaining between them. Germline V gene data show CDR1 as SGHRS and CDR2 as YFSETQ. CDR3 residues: CASSSNLAGNTEAFF. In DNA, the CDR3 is TGCGCCAGCAGCTCTAACTTGGCGGGGAACACTGAAGCTTTCTTT.

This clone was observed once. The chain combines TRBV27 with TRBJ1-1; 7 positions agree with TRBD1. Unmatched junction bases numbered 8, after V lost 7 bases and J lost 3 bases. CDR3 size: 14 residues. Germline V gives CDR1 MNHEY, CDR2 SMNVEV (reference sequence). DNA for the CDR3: TGTGCCAGCACCCCGACAGGGCTGCACACTGAAGCTTTCTTT. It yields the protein CASTPTGLHTEAFF.

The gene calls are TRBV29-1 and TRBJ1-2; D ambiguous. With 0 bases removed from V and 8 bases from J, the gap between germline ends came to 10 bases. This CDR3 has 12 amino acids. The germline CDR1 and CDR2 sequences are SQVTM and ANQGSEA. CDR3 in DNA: TGCAGCGTTGAAGAGGGTTTAGGCGGCTACACCTTC. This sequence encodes CSVEEGLGGYTF.

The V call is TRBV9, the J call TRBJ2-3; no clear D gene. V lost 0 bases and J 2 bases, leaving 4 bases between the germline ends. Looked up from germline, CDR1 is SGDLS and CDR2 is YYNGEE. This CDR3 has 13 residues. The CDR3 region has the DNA TGTGCCAGCAGCGTAGGTTTCACAGATACGCAGTATTTT. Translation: CASSVGFTDTQYF.